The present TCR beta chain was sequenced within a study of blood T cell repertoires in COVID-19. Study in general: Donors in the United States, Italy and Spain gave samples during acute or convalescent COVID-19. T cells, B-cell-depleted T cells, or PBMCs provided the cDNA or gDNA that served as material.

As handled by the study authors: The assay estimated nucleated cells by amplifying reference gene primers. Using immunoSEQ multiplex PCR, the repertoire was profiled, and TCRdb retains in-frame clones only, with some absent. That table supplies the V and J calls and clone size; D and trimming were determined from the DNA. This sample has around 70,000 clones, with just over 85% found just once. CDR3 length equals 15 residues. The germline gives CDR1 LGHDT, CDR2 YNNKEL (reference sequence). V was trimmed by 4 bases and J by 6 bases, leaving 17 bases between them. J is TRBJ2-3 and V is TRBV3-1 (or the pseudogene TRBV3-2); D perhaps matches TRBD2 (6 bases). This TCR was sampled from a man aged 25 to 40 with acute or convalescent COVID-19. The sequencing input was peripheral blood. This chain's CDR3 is CASSRSGWRQDTQYF. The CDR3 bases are TGTGCCAGCAGCCGTAGCGGATGGCGACAGGATACGCAGTATTTT.